This TCR beta chain was recorded in a study of regulatory T cells in long-lasting Graves disease. General study results and limits: Accuracy could have been hurt by small sample size. Patients with persistent Graves' had lower TCR diversity than newly diagnosed patients. There were preferences for TRBV28, TRBJ1-2 and TRBJ2-5 in persistent disease. Persistent patients had a count of shared public clonotypes (approximately 3,000) that exceeded that of new patients (roughly 1,000).

Between the trimmed V and J ends, which lost 1 base and 2 bases, there was a span of 9 bases. This CDR3 contains 15 residues. Looked up from germline, CDR1 is SGHVS and CDR2 is FQNEAQ. Time point: persistent/refractory GD, antithyroid drugs over 5 years with positive TRAb. RNA from PBMCs was the source of the TCR library. TCR beta libraries were built with iRepertoire HTBI primers and Arm-PCR of CDR3 regions. TCRdb called the multiplex PCR reads again in MiXCR, with one record for every CDR3 protein. The sample carries more than 350,000 distinct CDR3 sequences, approximately 22% recorded once. At least ten counts were recorded for this clonotype. Its specificity is not known.

The sequenced sample was peripheral blood mononuclear cells (PBMCs), obtained when the disease was refractory, from a patient treated with antithyroid drugs. The J gene is TRBJ1-3, the V gene TRBV7-8; possible D gene TRBD1, 6 bases. This clonotype was sampled from a female donor with Graves disease. CDR3 DNA: TGTGCCAGCAGCTTAGGGGACATAACTGGAAACACCATATATTTT. This gives the protein CASSLGDITGNTIYF. The variable domain in full, completed from reference TRBV7-8 and TRBJ1-3, reads GAGVSQSPRYKVAKRGQDVALRCDPISGHVSLFWYQQALGQGPEFLTYFQNEAQLDKSGLPSDRFFAERPEGSVSTLKIQRTQQEDSAVYLCASSLGDITGNTIYFGEGSWLTVV.